The 10 T cell receptor beta chains presented below share a single source sample, sequenced in a study of blood T cell repertoires in COVID-19 (dated by TCRdb to the early 2020s). The library was made by the immunoSEQ multiplex PCR assay. TCRdb provides this immuneACCESS table in a form limited to in-frame rearrangements. Some clones are lacking; in checked studies, under half of them reflect an unresolved V gene, and why the rest are absent is not known. Counted in this sample were about 180,000 clones; 80% of them appeared once. Together, the top ten hold around 7% of the sample. The sequencing input was peripheral blood. The receptors come from a man between 65 and 85 years old with active or convalescent COVID-19.

This chain joins TRBV7-9 and TRBJ1-1, with a tentative D call TRBD1 (5 bases). The V and J ends lost 5 bases and 1 base respectively, with 8 bases between them. The CDR3 extends over 13 amino acids. The germline gives CDR1 SEHNR, CDR2 FQNEAQ (reference sequence). The CDR3 sequence is CASSPQGNTEAFF. The CDR3 DNA is TGTGCCAGCAGCCCCCAGGGGAACACTGAAGCTTTCTTT.

Only a few counts were recorded for this clone. This chain uses TRBV25-1 with TRBJ2-7; 7 bases are a match to TRBD1. The CDR3 has 18 amino acids. Germline trimming cut 2 bases from V and 2 bases from J; bases unmatched to any gene: 15. Germline V lookup: CDR1 MGHDK, CDR2 SYGVNS. The DNA of the CDR3 is TGTGCCAGCAGTGAAGAGGTTTTGGGGTACAGGGGAGCCTACGAGCAGTACTTC. Amino acid sequence: CASSEEVLGYRGAYEQYF.

This clone came up a few times. This chain connects TRBV5-1 to TRBJ2-3; D unclear. Germline-derived CDR1 and CDR2 are SGHRS and YFSETQ. This CDR3 comprises 14 residues. Deletions cut 1 base from V and 0 bases from J, with 6 bases between. The CDR3 sequence: CASSLSTSTDTQYF. DNA for the CDR3: TGCGCCAGCAGCTTGTCGACTAGCACAGATACGCAGTATTTT. Combining the CDR3 with reference TRBV5-1 and TRBJ2-3 gives the whole variable domain KAGVTQTPRYLIKTRGQQVTLSCSPISGHRSVSWYQQTPGQGLQFLFEYFSETQRNKGNFPGRFSGRQFSNSRSEMNVSTLELGDSALYLCASSLSTSTDTQYFGPGTRLTVL.

The chain employs TRBV2 and TRBJ2-7, with D perhaps matching TRBD2 (5 bases). The CDR3 runs to 13 residues. Germline values: CDR1 SNHLY, CDR2 FYNNEI. V lost 8 bases, J lost 6 bases, and 17 bases lay in between. Here the CDR3 reads CASGAWTGSEQYF. The DNA for the CDR3 is TGTGCCAGCGGAGCTTGGACGGGGAGCGAGCAGTACTTC.

V is TRBV7-2 and J is TRBJ2-2, with 8 bases matching TRBD2. Germline V gene data show CDR1 as SGHTA and CDR2 as FQGNSA. The CDR3 has 19 residues. V trimming: 2 bases; J trimming: 2 bases; junction bases outside the gene matches: 13. For the CDR3, the DNA is TGTGCCAGCAGCTTAAGGTTACCGGGTCTAGCGGGTAACACCGGGGAGCTGTTTTTT. This encodes CASSLRLPGLAGNTGELFF.

This clone was picked up one time. The J gene is TRBJ2-1, the V gene TRBV7-2; 13 nucleotides align to TRBD2. Germline V CDR1 and CDR2: SGHTA, FQGNSA. Trimming took 4 bases from V and 10 from J; bases not matched to a gene: 7. The CDR3 runs to 15 residues. The CDR3: CASSSRTSGGEEQFF. Here the CDR3 DNA reads TGTGCCAGCAGCTCCCGGACTAGCGGGGGAGAAGAGCAGTTCTTC.

CDR3 in amino acids: CASREAGGETQYF. The DNA of the CDR3 is TGTGCCAGCAGGGAAGCGGGAGGGGAGACCCAGTACTTC. The V and J genes are TRBV9 and TRBJ2-5; 10 bases fit TRBD2. Germline V gene data show CDR1 as SGDLS and CDR2 as YYNGEE. Trimming cost V 5 bases and J 5 bases; bases outside gene matches: 3. The length of the CDR3 is 13 residues.

The V call is TRBV5-4, the J call TRBJ1-1; no definite D call. Deletions cut 4 bases from V and 1 base from J, with 17 bases between. The CDR3 loop spans 16 amino acids. In germline, CDR1 is SGHNT, CDR2 YYREEE (reference sequence). CDR3 DNA sequence: TGTGCCAGCAGCCTGGAGAGAGGGATGGGGAACACTGAAGCTTTCTTT. Translated, it gives CASSLERGMGNTEAFF.

V is TRBV9 and J is TRBJ1-2; 7 bases fit TRBD1. The CDR3 is 14 amino acids. J gave up 3 bases and V 4 bases, and 6 bases lay outside the gene matches. The germline V gene has CDR1 SGDLS and CDR2 YYNGEE. CDR3 DNA sequence: TGTGCCAGCAGCCCAACAGGGGACGACTATGGCTACACCTTC. Protein: CASSPTGDDYGYTF.

This clone was seen only once. This chain uses TRBV7-9 with TRBJ2-3, with TRBD2 matching over 10 bases. The length of the CDR3 is 16 residues. Looked up from germline, CDR1 is SEHNR and CDR2 is FQNEAQ (reference sequence). J lost 6 bases, V lost 1 base, and 7 bases had no gene match. The CDR3 nucleotides read TGTGCCAGCAGCTTAGGGACTAGCGGAAATTCTGATACGCAGTATTTT. This codes for CASSLGTSGNSDTQYF. Drawing the rest from reference TRBV7-9 and TRBJ2-3, the complete variable domain is DTGVSQNPRHKITKRGQNVTFRCDPISEHNRLYWYRQTLGQGPEFLTYFQNEAQLEKSRLLSDRFSAERPKGSFSTLEIQRTEQGDSAMYLCASSLGTSGNSDTQYFGPGTRLTVL.